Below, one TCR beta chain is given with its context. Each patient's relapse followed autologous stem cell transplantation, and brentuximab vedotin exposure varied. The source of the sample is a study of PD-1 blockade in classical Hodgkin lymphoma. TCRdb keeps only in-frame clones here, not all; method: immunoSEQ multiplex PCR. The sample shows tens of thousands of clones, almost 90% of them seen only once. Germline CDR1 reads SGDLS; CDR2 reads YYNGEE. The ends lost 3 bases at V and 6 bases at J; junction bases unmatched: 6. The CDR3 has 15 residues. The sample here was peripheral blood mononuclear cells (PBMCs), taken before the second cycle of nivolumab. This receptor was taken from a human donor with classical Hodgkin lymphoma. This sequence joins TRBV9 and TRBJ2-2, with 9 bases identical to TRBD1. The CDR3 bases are TGTGCCAGCAGCGCCAGGGACAGGGTAGCCGGGGAGCTGTTTTTT. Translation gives CASSARDRVAGELFF.